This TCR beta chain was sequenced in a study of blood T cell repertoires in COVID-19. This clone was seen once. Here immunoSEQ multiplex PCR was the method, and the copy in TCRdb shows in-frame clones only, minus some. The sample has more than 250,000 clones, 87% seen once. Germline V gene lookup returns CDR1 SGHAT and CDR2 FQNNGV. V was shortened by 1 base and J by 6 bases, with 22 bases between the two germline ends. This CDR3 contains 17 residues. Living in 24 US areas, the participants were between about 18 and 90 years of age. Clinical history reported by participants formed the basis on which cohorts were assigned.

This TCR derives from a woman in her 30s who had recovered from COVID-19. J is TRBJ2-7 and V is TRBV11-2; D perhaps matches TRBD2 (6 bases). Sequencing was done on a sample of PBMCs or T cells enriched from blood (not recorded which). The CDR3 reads CASSLGFGGGVNAEQYF. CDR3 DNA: TGTGCCAGCAGCTTAGGATTCGGTGGCGGGGTGAATGCCGAGCAGTACTTC.